A single sample gave rise to the 27 T cell receptor beta chains below, sequenced in a study of cytomegalovirus exposure and HLA in healthy donors. The repertoire was sequenced with immunoSEQ multiplex PCR; TCRdb's copy has only in-frame clones and lacks some. The sample gives about 98,000 clones, over 75% of which show up once; over 6% is in the top ten. The sample taken for sequencing was PBMCs. These receptors were obtained from a young man in good health and CMV-seropositive.

This chain uses TRBV19 with TRBJ2-2; D is unclear. This CDR3 contains 11 residues. Between the trimmed V and J ends, which lost 5 bases and 11 bases, there was a span of 9 bases. From germline, CDR1 is LNHDA and CDR2 SQIVND (reference sequence). The CDR3 DNA reads as TGTGCCAGTAGTTGGCAGTCCGAGCTGTTTTTT. Amino acid sequence: CASSWQSELFF.

This chain links TRBV29-1 with TRBJ1-6; D might be TRBD1 (6 bases). Germline loops: CDR1 SQVTM, CDR2 ANQGSEA. V was cut by 4 bases and J by 10 bases, with 20 bases left in between. This CDR3 is 15 amino acids long. In nucleotides, the CDR3 is TGCAGCGTTGTTTTGGGGGCGCCCGGAGTCTCACCCCTCCACTTT. Translated, it gives CSVVLGAPGVSPLHF. The full variable domain, in which reference TRBV29-1 and TRBJ1-6 provide the parts outside the CDR3, is SAVISQKPSRDICQRGTSLTIQCQVDSQVTMMFWYRQQPGQSLTLIATANQGSEATYESGFVIDKFPISRPNLTFSTLTVSNMSPEDSSIYLCSVVLGAPGVSPLHFGNGTRLTVT.

The chain uses TRBV11-1 and TRBJ2-2, with D possibly matching TRBD1 (5 bases). This CDR3 has 16 amino acids. Germline-derived CDR1 and CDR2 are SGHAT and FQDESV (reference sequence). The V end was cut by 1 base, the J end by 7 bases, with 16 bases between. CDR3 protein: CASSLEVWGSDGELFF. The CDR3 coding sequence is TGTGCCAGCAGCTTAGAAGTATGGGGCTCGGACGGGGAGCTGTTTTTT.

The rearrangement joins TRBV14 to TRBJ2-3, with 8 positions matching TRBD2. Trimming at V came to 2 bases and at J to 4 bases, leaving 8 bases not matched to a gene. The V gene's germline CDR1 is SGHDN and CDR2 FVKESK. This CDR3 is 16 amino acids long. CDR3 sequence (DNA): TGTGCCAGCAGCCAATGGGCGGGAGGTGGCCCAGATACGCAGTATTTT. It codes for CASSQWAGGGPDTQYF.

The rearrangement joins TRBV4-1 to TRBJ2-5, with TRBD2 matching 9 bases. Germline values: CDR1 MGHRA, CDR2 YSYEKL. J gave up 0 bases and V 6 bases, and 11 bases lay outside the gene matches. The CDR3 length is 17 residues. The CDR3 region is CASSLLRGGEYQETQYF. The CDR3 nucleotides read TGCGCCAGCAGTCTCCTACGCGGGGGGGAGTACCAAGAGACCCAGTACTTC.

The table lists this clone with a count of one. DNA of the CDR3: TGTGCCAGCAGTTCAGGGACTAGCGGGAGGAACGCGCAGTATTTT. Translation: CASSSGTSGRNAQYF. The chain is built from TRBV27 and TRBJ2-3, with 15 bases aligning to TRBD2. The J segment lost 10 bases and the V segment lost 4 bases, leaving 6 bases of the junction unmatched. This CDR3 has 15 amino acids. Germline CDR1 MNHEY, CDR2 SMNVEV (reference sequence).

The chain recombines TRBV18 with TRBJ1-5, with TRBD1 matching over 9 bases. The CDR3 contains 17 residues. CDR1 KGHSH and CDR2 LQKENI come from the germline V gene. The junction had 5 bases not matched to a gene; V was cut back by 2 bases and J by 0 bases. CDR3 DNA: TGTGCCAGCTCACCAAATCCGGGACAGGGTAGCAATCAGCCCCAGCATTTT. It codes for CASSPNPGQGSNQPQHF. Together with reference TRBV18 and TRBJ1-5, the CDR3 gives the full variable domain: NAGVMQNPRHLVRRRGQEARLRCSPMKGHSHVYWYRQLPEEGLKFMVYLQKENIIDESGMPKERFSAEFPKEGPSILRIQQVVRGDSAAYFCASSPNPGQGSNQPQHFGDGTRLSIL.

The V call is TRBV18, the J call TRBJ2-2; 9 bases are shared with TRBD1. With 3 bases clipped from V and 2 bases from J, the junction kept 1 base outside the gene matches. The CDR3 loop spans 15 amino acids. Germline CDR1 reads KGHSH; CDR2 reads LQKENI. CDR3: CASSPGQGNTGELFF. Written as DNA, the CDR3 is TGTGCCAGCTCACCGGGACAGGGTAACACCGGGGAGCTGTTTTTT.

J is TRBJ1-6 and V is TRBV7-2, with a possible D match to TRBD1 (6 bases). The CDR3 extends over 15 amino acids. The V gene lost 5 bases and the J gene lost 7 bases, with 15 bases spanning the gap. Germline-derived CDR1 and CDR2 are SGHTA and FQGNSA. Here the CDR3 reads CASSQDSLRNSPLHF. As DNA, the CDR3 is TGTGCCAGCAGCCAGGACAGCCTACGAAATTCACCCCTCCACTTT. The full variable domain, with the rest looked up from reference TRBV7-2 and TRBJ1-6, is GAGVSQSPSNKVTEKGKDVELRCDPISGHTALYWYRQSLGQGLEFLIYFQGNSAPDKSGLPSDRFSAERTGGSVSTLTIQRTQQEDSAVYLCASSQDSLRNSPLHFGNGTRLTVT.

This clone was counted once. The rearrangement uses TRBV5-8 and TRBJ1-1; 7 nucleotides line up with TRBD1. Germline V gene data show CDR1 as SGHTS and CDR2 as YDEGEE. The CDR3 totals 14 residues. V gave up 0 bases and J gave up 5 bases; unmatched junction bases: 4. In DNA, the CDR3 is TGTGCCAGCAGCTTGGGACAGGGTGTGACTGAAGCTTTCTTT. This encodes CASSLGQGVTEAFF.

V is TRBV4-3 and J is TRBJ2-3; D may be TRBD1 (6 bases). V lost 4 bases to trimming and J lost 2 bases, with 16 bases between them. The V gene's germline CDR1 is LGHNA and CDR2 YSLEER. The CDR3 consists of 16 residues. CDR3 bases: TGCGCCAGCAGCCGAGAACCAGGGGACATCACAGATACGCAGTATTTT. This encodes CASSREPGDITDTQYF.

The V gene is TRBV7-2, the J gene TRBJ2-3; D is ambiguous. V shed 1 base and J shed 0 bases, with 5 bases lying between them. CDR3 length: 14 amino acids. Germline loops: CDR1 SGHTA, CDR2 FQGNSA. The CDR3 is CASSLVTSTDTQYF. As DNA, the CDR3 is TGTGCCAGCAGCTTAGTCACTAGCACAGATACGCAGTATTTT.

In its sample, this clone was seen a few times. The chain carries TRBV11-2 and TRBJ2-3; no firm D call. Trimming cost V 7 bases and J 6 bases, with 17 bases left between them. Germline assignment: CDR1 SGHAT and CDR2 FQNNGV. The CDR3 length is 14 residues. This CDR3 is CASMSAYFSDTQYF. In DNA form, the CDR3 reads TGTGCCAGCATGAGTGCGTATTTCTCGGATACGCAGTATTTT.

This chain joins TRBV5-1 and TRBJ2-5; D may be TRBD2 (8 bases). Germline CDR1 is SGHRS and CDR2 is YFSETQ. V lost 1 base to trimming and J lost 1 base, with 14 bases between them. CDR3 length equals 16 residues. The CDR3 loop reads CASSLTGGGIQETQYF. CDR3 coding DNA: TGCGCCAGCAGCTTGACGGGAGGGGGCATCCAAGAGACCCAGTACTTC.

The V gene is TRBV2, the J gene TRBJ2-5; 8 positions agree with TRBD1. V was pared by 5 bases and J by 2 bases, with 1 base of the junction left unmatched. This CDR3 spans 13 amino acids. The germline V gene encodes CDR1 SNHLY and CDR2 FYNNEI. CDR3 protein: CASSRTGQETQYF. As DNA, the CDR3 is TGTGCCAGCAGTCGGACAGGGCAAGAGACCCAGTACTTC.

The chain combines TRBV4-3 with TRBJ2-7; 8 bases are a match to TRBD1. This CDR3 has 15 amino acids. Germline trimming cut 3 bases from V and 4 bases from J; bases unmatched to any gene: 8. CDR1 is LGHNA and CDR2 is YSLEER in the germline V gene. CDR3 sequence reads: CASSQGDRNVYEQYF. CDR3 DNA sequence: TGCGCCAGCAGCCAGGGGGACAGGAATGTGTACGAGCAGTACTTC.

This rearrangement joins TRBV18 to TRBJ2-7, with 9 bases fitting TRBD1. Germline assignment: CDR1 KGHSH and CDR2 LQKENI. CDR3 size: 13 residues. Unmatched junction bases numbered 3, after V lost 3 bases and J lost 6 bases. CDR3 residues: CASSPGQGSEQYF. DNA of the CDR3: TGTGCCAGCTCACCGGGACAGGGTTCCGAGCAGTACTTC.

This clone has a single count. This sequence joins TRBV7-8 and TRBJ1-1, with a weak D call TRBD1 (5 bases). V shed 3 bases and J shed 1 base, with 9 bases lying between them. CDR1 and CDR2 (germline): SGHVS, FQNEAQ. The CDR3 is 14 amino acids. The CDR3, as DNA: TGTGCCAGCAGCTTTGGACAAAAGAACACTGAAGCTTTCTTT. Protein sequence: CASSFGQKNTEAFF.

The sample holds one count of this clone. J is TRBJ1-5 and V is TRBV28; D ambiguous. The CDR3 is made up of 16 amino acids. Trimming took off 2 bases at V and 0 bases at J, with 11 bases between the two ends. Germline V gene lookup returns CDR1 MDHEN and CDR2 SYDVKM. This CDR3 reads CASSLLFPYSNQPQHF. CDR3 nucleotide sequence: TGTGCCAGCAGTTTACTATTCCCGTATAGCAATCAGCCCCAGCATTTT.

This chain uses TRBV4-3 with TRBJ2-5, with 10 bases identical to TRBD2. The germline V gene encodes CDR1 LGHNA and CDR2 YSLEER. Trimming at V came to 1 base and at J to 5 bases, leaving 7 bases not matched to a gene. CDR3 size: 16 residues. CDR3 region: CASSQGLSGRGETQYF. DNA of the CDR3: TGCGCCAGCAGCCAAGGTCTCAGCGGGAGGGGGGAGACCCAGTACTTC.

This sequence joins TRBV5-1 and TRBJ2-3, with 8 positions matching TRBD2. The CDR3 covers 16 residues. Germline-derived CDR1 and CDR2 are SGHRS and YFSETQ. V was pared by 4 bases and J by 5 bases, with 12 bases of the junction left unmatched. CDR3 in amino acids: CASSLGPGGLGDTQYF. The CDR3 DNA sequence: TGCGCCAGCAGCCTCGGACCGGGGGGGCTCGGAGATACGCAGTATTTT.

The chain couples TRBV5-5 to TRBJ1-2, with 9 bases fitting TRBD1. V trimming: 4 bases; J trimming: 3 bases; junction bases outside the gene matches: 4. Germline V gene lookup returns CDR1 SGHKS and CDR2 YYEKEE (reference sequence). This CDR3 region has 14 residues. The DNA for the CDR3 is TGTGCCAGCAGCGGGGGACAGGGACACTATGGCTACACCTTC. Translation gives CASSGGQGHYGYTF.

The CDR3 bases are TGTGCCAGCTTCACAGGGAAGAACACCGGGGAGCTGTTTTTT. Translation: CASFTGKNTGELFF. The J gene is TRBJ2-2, the V gene TRBV18, with a tentative D call TRBD1 (6 bases). The germline gives CDR1 KGHSH, CDR2 LQKENI. Trimming took off 7 bases at V and 1 base at J, with 10 bases between the two ends. The CDR3 extends over 14 amino acids.

The chain links TRBV27 to TRBJ1-1; 7 nucleotides align to TRBD1. In germline, CDR1 is MNHEY, CDR2 SMNVEV (reference sequence). V was clipped by 1 base and J by 1 base; unmatched bases: 3. The CDR3 extends over 15 amino acids. In DNA form, the CDR3 reads TGTGCCAGCAGTTTATGGGGGACAGCGAACACTGAAGCTTTCTTT. Its translation: CASSLWGTANTEAFF.

V is TRBV4-1 and J is TRBJ2-2, with a weak D call TRBD2 (6 bases). This CDR3 is built from 14 residues. The germline V and J ends were trimmed by 2 bases and 5 bases, with 9 bases remaining between them. CDR1 is MGHRA and CDR2 is YSYEKL in the germline V gene. CDR3 in amino acids: CASSQRRGTGELFF. In DNA form, the CDR3 reads TGCGCCAGCAGCCAACGGCGGGGAACCGGGGAGCTGTTTTTT.

The rearrangement links TRBV4-1 to TRBJ2-1, with 8 nucleotides matching TRBD2. The CDR3 is made up of 18 amino acids. V was clipped by 1 base and J by 1 base; unmatched bases: 9. Germline CDR1 and CDR2: MGHRA and YSYEKL. The CDR3 reads CASSQGLSGRSSYNEQFF. As DNA, the CDR3 is TGCGCCAGCAGCCAAGGTCTAAGCGGGAGAAGTTCCTACAATGAGCAGTTCTTC.

The V and J genes are TRBV19 and TRBJ2-1; D is uncertain. V gave up 5 bases and J gave up 12 bases, with 17 bases separating them. Germline lookup yields CDR1 LNHDA and CDR2 SQIVND (reference sequence). This CDR3 contains 13 residues. CDR3 loop: CASSDRITAAQFF. The CDR3 DNA sequence: TGTGCCAGTAGTGATCGAATTACTGCTGCGCAGTTCTTC.